This entry describes one TCR beta chain. Its antigen is as yet unknown. Germline CDR1 KGHSH, CDR2 LQKENI. Trimming took off 1 base at V and 1 base at J, with 10 bases between the two ends. The CDR3 runs 15 residues. The sample belongs to a study of siplizumab effects on memory and regulatory T cells. Overall study findings and caveats: Naive T cells, seemingly more diverse than memory cells, seemed major alloresponse contributors.

The cells of the mixed lymphocyte reaction underwent an approximately 6-day coculture at 37°C. Assayed TCR templates numbered 90,000 to 100,000 for each sample. Clones were sequenced by immunoSEQ multiplex PCR, and TCRdb holds only the in-frame ones, with some missing. Of 15,000 to 20,000 clones listed, about 40% are singletons. The TCR originated in a human donor in good health; the cells came from an allogeneic mixed lymphocyte reaction. Some clones in this sample may be carry-over from other donors' samples. J is TRBJ1-1 and V is TRBV18; D gene unclear. Source material: CFSE-low (dividing) CD4+ T cells sorted from an allogeneic mixed lymphocyte reaction. The CDR3 DNA is TGTGCCAGCTCACCACGGTTTGCGGGGAACACTGAAGCTTTCTTT. Translated: CASSPRFAGNTEAFF.